The TCR beta chain under discussion was sequenced for a study of read filtering for tumor transcriptome and immune sequencing. About the study: Revised staging placed eight or nine patients in R-ISS I, about 16 in II, more than five in III. Transcriptome libraries were built from DNase-treated RNA.

Trimming took off 4 bases at V and 9 bases at J, with 13 bases between the two ends. CDR1 and CDR2 from the germline V gene are LGHDT and YNNKEL (reference sequence). The CDR3 is 13 amino acids. This clonotype was detected ten times or more. No antigen is known for it. Study-wide results and limits: Without single-read clonotypes, shared clonotype proportions correlated more between IR-seq and RNA-seq. Compared with RNA-seq, IR-seq gave much higher clonotype depth and reliability.

The library was built from about 0.4 ug RNA with molecular barcoded adaptors for alpha/delta and beta/gamma chains. In TCRdb, the reads were re-called with MiXCR into one record per CDR3 protein. Of about 63,000 distinct CDR3 sequences in the sample, approximately 14% were seen once. What was sequenced was a population of CD138-negative cells sorted from bone marrow. V is TRBV3-1 and J is TRBJ2-1; D uncertain. The receptor was derived from a donor aged 40 or over with multiple myeloma. The chain's CDR3 is CASSPRSVGEQFF. CDR3 nucleotide sequence: TGTGCCAGCAGCCCCCGGAGCGTTGGTGAGCAGTTCTTC.